This T cell receptor beta chain was retrieved from a study of T cell responses to AZD1222 COVID-19 vaccine. Study-level findings and limits: In a largely white British group with more females than males, clonal diversity was possibly underestimated. Targeting of unmutated variant regions was reportedly seen in nearly half of spike-specific TCRs. Just 5 to 7 AZD1222 recipients were seropositive at baseline.

TCRdb's table, derived via immunoSEQ multiplex PCR, lists solely in-frame clones and lacks some. The repertoire consists of approximately 52,000 clones, with roughly 89% occurring once and the leading ten covering roughly 2.5%. On this clone: Its antigen is not known.

This CDR3 contains 14 residues. V was pared by 2 bases and J by 6 bases, with 5 bases of the junction left unmatched. The V gene's germline CDR1 is MDHEN and CDR2 SYDVKM. This clonotype originated in an adult who received the AZD1222 COVID-19 vaccine. The V call is TRBV28, the J call TRBJ1-2; TRBD1 matches 8 bases. This specimen consisted of peripheral blood, obtained 28 days after the second AZD1222 dose. The CDR3: CASSLNPGGDGYTF. The CDR3 nucleotides are TGTGCCAGCAGTTTAAATCCAGGGGGCGATGGCTACACCTTC.